This T cell receptor beta chain was obtained from a study of T cells expressing NK-cell markers. In the study overall: Sorted CD3+CD56-NKG2C+, CD3+CD56+NKG2C+ and CD3+CD56+NKG2C- T cells supplied the TCR beta repertoires.

With UMIs, 5'RACE template switching was used to make TCR beta cDNA. TCRdb re-called the 5' RACE reads; one entry per CDR3 protein, DNA not given. The table for this sample gives some 410,000 distinct CDR3 sequences. The CDR3 extends over 16 amino acids. The V gene's germline CDR1 is SGHTA and CDR2 FQGNSA. Findings and caveats of the study: These same clonotypes (in a handful of donors) also led the CD3+CD56-NKG2C+ fraction.

With regard to this clonotype: What it binds is not known.

Sequencing input: blood T cells: a sorted CD56 or NKG2C T cell subset, CD4+ or CD8+ T cells, or bulk PBMC T cells (not recorded which). This clonotype originated in a woman between 18 and 75 years old in good health. The rearrangement links TRBV7-2 to TRBJ2-1. This CDR3 reads CASSFSLAGSYNEQFF.